This paragraph reports one TCR beta chain. The target of this receptor is not known. The sample holds no much larger clone one base away, and base qualities are not on file. Measured from the cysteine to the phenylalanine, the CDR3 is 17 residues long. Only the CDR3 DNA stays, 51 bases, in frame from base 1. The junction shows trimming of 0 bases on V and 0 bases on J, and the gene matches do not reach 3 bases of it. The germline V gene gives CDR1 as MRHNA and CDR2 as SNTAGT. The library relied on the immunoSEQ multiplex PCR assay. Rearranged TCR beta chain sequences were amplified using the hsTCRB Kit according to the manufacturer's protocol. Sequencing of TCRB libraries was carried out on an Illumina MiSeq. The study's processing was this. The kit vendor's proprietary platform handled demultiplexing, trimming and gene mapping. The table comes from immuneACCESS by way of TCRdb, which keeps in-frame sequences with V and J called. Part of the clones is missing from these tables; in studies checked, under half for an unresolved V gene and the rest for unknown reasons. D and trimming were read from the DNA, whereas the V and J calls and clone size are those reported in that table. This sample holds 35,000 to 50,000 clones; about 91% were observed only once. 3.9% of the sample comes from the top ten.

The data derive from a study of a mutant IDH1 vaccine in newly diagnosed glioma (dated by TCRdb to the early 2020s). Broadly, across the study: Patients were given eight vaccinations, in weeks 1, 3, 5, 7, 11, 15, 19 and 23, which matched visits V03 through V10. In the chemotherapy-containing groups, vaccination started alongside temozolomide cycles, whereas in patients who had radiotherapy alone it started 4-6 weeks after radiotherapy. Of the 25 to 40 patients who were treated, about 62% were male and about 40% were female, and the mean age was around 41 years. Before enrollment, most patients had been given radiochemotherapy with temozolomide as standard therapy, while the rest had received either radiotherapy alone or temozolomide alone. Six visits were used for peripheral blood collection: V03 (baseline), V05, V07, V10, V12 and V13. Longitudinal TCRB deep sequencing was done for 25 treated patients, wherever samples were available for exploratory analyses.

Interpreted using the paper, the time point label stands for: week 23, last vaccination. Each vaccine dose was 300 ug of a 20-mer mutant IDH1 peptide in Montanide, given subcutaneously with topical imiquimod. Newly diagnosed WHO grade 3 or 4 IDH1-mutant astrocytomas showing loss of nuclear ATRX were present in the donors. The samples were drawn from NOA16, a multicentre, single-arm, open-label phase I trial in Germany that tested a mutant IDH1 peptide vaccine in humans for the first time. Genomic DNA for TCRB sequencing was extracted from EDTA blood using the DNeasy Blood and Tissue Kit. Findings and caveats that apply to the study as a whole: Immune responses induced by the vaccine were seen in more than 85% of patients across multiple MHC alleles. No apparent relationship was observed between pseudoprogression and alterations in the top peripheral T cell clonotypes detected by TCRB sequencing. The authors stated that sample limitations prevented analyses of patient blood samples from being reproduced. Selection of PBMC samples for TCRB deep sequencing was based on availability.

The chain uses TRBV6-4 and TRBJ2-2; a stretch of 8 junction bases matches TRBD2. The sequence derives from a man between 45 and 60 years old with glioma. Specimen: PBMCs, collected from a glioma patient whose treatment included an IDH1 peptide vaccine. The DNA sequence follows: TGTGCCAGCAGTGACTCCGGGGGGGGGACGAACACCGGGGAGCTGTTTTTT. Translated, it gives CASSDSGGGTNTGELFF.